This record concerns one T cell receptor beta chain sequence. This sample was taken from a study of blood T cell repertoires in COVID-19. TCRdb's table, derived via immunoSEQ multiplex PCR, lists solely in-frame clones and lacks some. The repertoire holds some 250,000 clones, with about 86% as singletons. Looked up from germline, CDR1 is LGHDT and CDR2 is YNNKEL (reference sequence). CDR3 length: 15 amino acids. Trimming took off 3 bases at V and 4 bases at J, with 15 bases between the two ends. This receptor was obtained from a woman in her forties with acute COVID-19. The chain is built from TRBV3-1 (or the pseudogene TRBV3-2) and TRBJ2-5, with D possibly TRBD1 on 5 matching bases. The sample was PBMCs or T cells enriched from blood (not recorded which). This chain's CDR3 is CASSHRRQGSETQYF. CDR3 coding DNA: TGTGCCAGCAGCCATCGCCGCCAGGGTTCAGAGACCCAGTACTTC.